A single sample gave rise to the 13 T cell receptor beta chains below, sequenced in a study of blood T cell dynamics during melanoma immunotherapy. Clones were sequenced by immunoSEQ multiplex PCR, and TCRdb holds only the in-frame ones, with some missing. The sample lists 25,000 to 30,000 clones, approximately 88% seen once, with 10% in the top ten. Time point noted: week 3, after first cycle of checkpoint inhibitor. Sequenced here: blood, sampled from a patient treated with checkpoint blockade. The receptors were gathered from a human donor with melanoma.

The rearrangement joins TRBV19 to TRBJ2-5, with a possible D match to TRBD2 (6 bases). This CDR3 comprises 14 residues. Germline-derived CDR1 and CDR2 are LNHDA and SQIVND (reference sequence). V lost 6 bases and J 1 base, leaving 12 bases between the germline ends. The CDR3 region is CASRDLASQETQYF. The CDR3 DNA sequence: TGTGCCAGTAGGGATCTAGCGTCCCAAGAGACCCAGTACTTC.

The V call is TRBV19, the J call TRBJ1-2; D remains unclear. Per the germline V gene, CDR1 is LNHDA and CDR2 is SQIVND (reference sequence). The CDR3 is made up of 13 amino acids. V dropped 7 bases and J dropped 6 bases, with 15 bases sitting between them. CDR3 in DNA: TGTGCCAGTAACGGCAGGAGTACTGATGGCTACACCTTC. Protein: CASNGRSTDGYTF. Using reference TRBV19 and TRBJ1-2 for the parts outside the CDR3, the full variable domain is DGGITQSPKYLFRKEGQNVTLSCEQNLNHDAMYWYRQDPGQGLRLIYYSQIVNDFQKGDIAEGYSVSREKKESFPLTVTSAQKNPTAFYLCASNGRSTDGYTFGSGTRLTVV.

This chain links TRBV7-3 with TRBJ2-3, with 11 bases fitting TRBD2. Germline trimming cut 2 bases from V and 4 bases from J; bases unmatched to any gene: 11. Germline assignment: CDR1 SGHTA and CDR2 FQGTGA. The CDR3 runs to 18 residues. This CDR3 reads CASSLGTSGFLRADTQYF. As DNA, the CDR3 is TGTGCCAGCAGCTTAGGGACTAGCGGATTCTTGAGGGCAGATACGCAGTATTTT.

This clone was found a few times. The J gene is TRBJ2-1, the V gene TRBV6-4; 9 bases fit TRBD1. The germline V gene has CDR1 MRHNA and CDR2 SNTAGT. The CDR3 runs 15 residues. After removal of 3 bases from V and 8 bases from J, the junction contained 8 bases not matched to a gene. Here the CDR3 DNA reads TGTGCCAGCAGTGAGACAGGGGGTGGACAACATGAGCAGTTCTTC. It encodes CASSETGGGQHEQFF.

CDR3 in DNA: TGTGCCAGCAGTGAAGCGGGATTGACCGGGACTAGTTTTATCTACGAGCAGTACTTC. It is translated as CASSEAGLTGTSFIYEQYF. The rearrangement joins TRBV2 to TRBJ2-7; 8 bases match TRBD2. V dropped 0 bases and J dropped 3; count of bases not matched to a gene: 16. Germline V gives CDR1 SNHLY, CDR2 FYNNEI. The CDR3 runs 19 residues.

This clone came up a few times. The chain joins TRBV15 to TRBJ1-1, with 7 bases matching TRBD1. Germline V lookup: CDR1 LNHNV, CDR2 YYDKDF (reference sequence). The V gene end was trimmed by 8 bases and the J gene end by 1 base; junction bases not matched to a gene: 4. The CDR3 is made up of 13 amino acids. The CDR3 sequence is CATGDRENTEAFF. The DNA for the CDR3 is TGTGCCACCGGTGACAGGGAGAACACTGAAGCTTTCTTT.

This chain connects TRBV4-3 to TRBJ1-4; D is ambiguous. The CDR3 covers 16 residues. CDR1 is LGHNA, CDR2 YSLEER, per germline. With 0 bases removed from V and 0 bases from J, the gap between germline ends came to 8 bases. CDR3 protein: CASSQDGGATNEKLFF. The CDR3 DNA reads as TGCGCCAGCAGCCAAGATGGCGGAGCAACTAATGAAAAACTGTTTTTT.

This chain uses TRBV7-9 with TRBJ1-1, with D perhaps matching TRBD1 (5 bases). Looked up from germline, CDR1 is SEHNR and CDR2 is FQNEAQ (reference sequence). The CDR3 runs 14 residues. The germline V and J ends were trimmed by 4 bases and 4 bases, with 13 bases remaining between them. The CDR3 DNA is TGTGCCAGCAGCTCAATCCCAGGGCCCACTGAAGCTTTCTTT. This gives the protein CASSSIPGPTEAFF. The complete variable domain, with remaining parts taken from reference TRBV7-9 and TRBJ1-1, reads DTGVSQNPRHKITKRGQNVTFRCDPISEHNRLYWYRQTLGQGPEFLTYFQNEAQLEKSRLLSDRFSAERPKGSFSTLEIQRTEQGDSAMYLCASSSIPGPTEAFFGQGTRLTVV.

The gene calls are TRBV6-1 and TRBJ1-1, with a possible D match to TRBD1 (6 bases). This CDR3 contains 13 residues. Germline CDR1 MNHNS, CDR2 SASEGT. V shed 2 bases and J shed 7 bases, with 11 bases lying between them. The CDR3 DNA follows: TGTGCCAGCAGTGAAACGGGACACTATGAAGCTTTCTTT. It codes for CASSETGHYEAFF.

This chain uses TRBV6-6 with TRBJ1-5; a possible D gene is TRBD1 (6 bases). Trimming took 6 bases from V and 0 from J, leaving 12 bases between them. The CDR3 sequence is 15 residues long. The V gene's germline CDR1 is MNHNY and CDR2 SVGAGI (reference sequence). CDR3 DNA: TGTGCCAGCAGCCCGACAGGCAATAGCAATCAGCCCCAGCATTTT. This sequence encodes CASSPTGNSNQPQHF.

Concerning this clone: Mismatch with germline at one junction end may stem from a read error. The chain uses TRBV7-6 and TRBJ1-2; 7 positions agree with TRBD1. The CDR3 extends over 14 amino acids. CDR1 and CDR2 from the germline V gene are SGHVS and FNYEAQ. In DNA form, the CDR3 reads TGTGCCAGCAGCTTAGAGTCGACAGGGAGAGAAGCAAAATTC. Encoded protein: CASSLESTGREAKF.

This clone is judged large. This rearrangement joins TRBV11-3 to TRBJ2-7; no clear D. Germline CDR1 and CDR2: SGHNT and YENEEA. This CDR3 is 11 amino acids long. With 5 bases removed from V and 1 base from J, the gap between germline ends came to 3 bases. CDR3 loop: CASSESYEQYF. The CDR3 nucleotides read TGTGCCAGCAGCGAGTCCTACGAGCAGTACTTC.

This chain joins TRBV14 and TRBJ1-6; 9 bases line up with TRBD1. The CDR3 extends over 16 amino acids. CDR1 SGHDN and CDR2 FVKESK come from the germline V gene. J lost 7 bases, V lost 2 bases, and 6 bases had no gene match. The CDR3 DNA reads TGTGCCAGCAGCCAATACAGGGGGCTAGAGAATTCACCCCTCCACTTT. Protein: CASSQYRGLENSPLHF.